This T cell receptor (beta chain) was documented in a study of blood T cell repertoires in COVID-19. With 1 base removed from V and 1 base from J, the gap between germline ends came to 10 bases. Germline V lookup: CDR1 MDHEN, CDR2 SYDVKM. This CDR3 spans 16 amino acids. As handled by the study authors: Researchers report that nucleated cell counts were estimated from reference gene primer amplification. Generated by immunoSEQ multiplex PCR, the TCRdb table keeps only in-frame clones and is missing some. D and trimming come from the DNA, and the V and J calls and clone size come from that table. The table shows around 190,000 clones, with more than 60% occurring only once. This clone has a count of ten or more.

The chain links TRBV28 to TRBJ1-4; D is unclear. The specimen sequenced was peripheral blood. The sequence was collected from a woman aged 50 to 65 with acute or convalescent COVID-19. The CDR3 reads CASSLFSPGTNEKLFF. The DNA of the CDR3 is TGTGCCAGCAGTTTATTTAGCCCCGGAACTAATGAAAAACTGTTTTTT.